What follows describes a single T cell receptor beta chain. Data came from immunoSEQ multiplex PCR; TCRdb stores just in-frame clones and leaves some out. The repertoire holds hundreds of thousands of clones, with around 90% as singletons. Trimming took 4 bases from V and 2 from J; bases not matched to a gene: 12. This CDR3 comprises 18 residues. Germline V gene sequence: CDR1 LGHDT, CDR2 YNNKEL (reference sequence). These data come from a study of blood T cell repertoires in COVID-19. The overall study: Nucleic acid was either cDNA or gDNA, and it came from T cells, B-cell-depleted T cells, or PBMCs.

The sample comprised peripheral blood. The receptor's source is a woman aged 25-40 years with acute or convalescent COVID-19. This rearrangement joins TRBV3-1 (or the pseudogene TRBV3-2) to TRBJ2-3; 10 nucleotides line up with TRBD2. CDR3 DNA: TGTGCCAGCAGCCCAGAAAGAGCTAGCGGGGGATACACAGATACGCAGTATTTT. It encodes CASSPERASGGYTDTQYF.